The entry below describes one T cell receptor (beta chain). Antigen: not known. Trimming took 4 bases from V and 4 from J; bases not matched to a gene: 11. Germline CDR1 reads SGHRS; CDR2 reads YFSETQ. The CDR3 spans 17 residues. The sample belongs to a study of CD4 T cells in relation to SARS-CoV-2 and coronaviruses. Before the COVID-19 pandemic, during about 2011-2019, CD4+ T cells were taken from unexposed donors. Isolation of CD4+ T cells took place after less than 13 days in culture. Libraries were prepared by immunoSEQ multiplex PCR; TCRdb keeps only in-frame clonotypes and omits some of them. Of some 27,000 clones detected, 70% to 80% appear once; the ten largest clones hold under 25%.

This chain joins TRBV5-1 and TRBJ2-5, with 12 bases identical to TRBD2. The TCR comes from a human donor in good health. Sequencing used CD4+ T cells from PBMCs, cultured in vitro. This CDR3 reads CASSPGLAGRRGETQYF. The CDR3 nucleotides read TGCGCCAGCAGCCCTGGACTAGCGGGGCGCCGAGGAGAGACCCAGTACTTC.